Below, 10 T cell receptor beta chains from the same sample are listed, as sequenced in a study of blood T cell repertoires in COVID-19. Clones were sequenced by immunoSEQ multiplex PCR, and TCRdb holds only the in-frame ones, with some missing. The table includes roughly 14,000 clones, 85% to 90% detected once. Sequencing was done on a sample of peripheral blood. Receptor source: a woman at least 80 years old with COVID-19, enrolled during active disease.

This clone was observed a single time. The chain has TRBV12-3 or TRBV12-4 and TRBJ2-7; D is undetermined. V was cut by 3 bases and J by 4 bases, with 4 bases left in between. The CDR3 has 11 amino acids. The CDR3 protein is CASSFKYEQYF. The CDR3 DNA reads as TGTGCCAGCAGTTTTAAATACGAGCAGTACTTC.

The V and J genes are TRBV6-4 and TRBJ2-7, with 9 bases matching TRBD1. This CDR3 has 16 amino acids. Germline V gene sequence: CDR1 MRHNA, CDR2 SNTAGT. The junction had 9 bases not matched to a gene; V was cut back by 0 bases and J by 6 bases. CDR3 region: CASSDSFRDRASEQYF. CDR3 coding DNA: TGTGCCAGCAGTGACTCGTTCCGGGACAGGGCAAGCGAGCAGTACTTC.

The genes are TRBV18 and TRBJ2-7; 9 bases line up with TRBD2. CDR3 length equals 14 residues. Germline CDR1 reads KGHSH; CDR2 reads LQKENI. V was clipped by 1 base and J by 6 bases; unmatched bases: 4. CDR3 residues: CASSPQREAFEQYF. The CDR3 DNA follows: TGTGCCAGCTCACCACAGCGGGAGGCGTTCGAGCAGTACTTC. Looking up the rest from reference TRBV18 and TRBJ2-7 gives the full variable domain: NAGVMQNPRHLVRRRGQEARLRCSPMKGHSHVYWYRQLPEEGLKFMVYLQKENIIDESGMPKERFSAEFPKEGPSILRIQQVVRGDSAAYFCASSPQREAFEQYFGPGTRLTVT.

The J gene is TRBJ2-3, the V gene TRBV10-3, with 13 nucleotides matching TRBD2. This CDR3 contains 18 residues. Trimming took 7 bases from V and 8 from J; bases not matched to a gene: 18. Germline loops: CDR1 ENHRY, CDR2 SYGVKD. The DNA for the CDR3 is TGTGCCATCACCTCCGGGACTAGCGGGGAAGCGGCGGATTTTACGCAGTATTTT. This translates into CAITSGTSGEAADFTQYF.

Only one count was recorded for this clone. This sequence joins TRBV6-5 and TRBJ1-3, with D unresolved. V was cut by 7 bases and J by 2 bases, with 12 bases left in between. The CDR3 length is 14 residues. The germline CDR1 and CDR2 sequences are MNHEY and SVGAGI. The CDR3 reads CASTEGRAGNTIYF. The CDR3 nucleotides are TGTGCCAGCACCGAGGGTCGAGCTGGAAACACCATATATTTT.

The rearrangement joins TRBV12-3 or TRBV12-4 to TRBJ2-1; D gene uncertain. The CDR3 spans 13 residues. V was clipped by 7 bases and J by 0 bases, with 7 bases between them. This chain's CDR3 is CASTPSSYNEQFF. The DNA of the CDR3 is TGTGCCAGCACCCCTAGCTCCTACAATGAGCAGTTCTTC.

The CDR3 nucleotides are TGTGCCAGTATCCCCGCAGGGGCAAGGCTTGGCTACACCTTC. Its translation: CASIPAGARLGYTF. V is TRBV19 and J is TRBJ1-2; TRBD1 is a possible D gene (6 bases). The germline gives CDR1 LNHDA, CDR2 SQIVND (reference sequence). The CDR3 length is 14 residues. V lost 7 bases and J lost 7, with 19 bases in between.

The genes are TRBV4-2 and TRBJ2-1, with D possibly being TRBD2 (5 bases). Trimming removed 1 base at V and 12 bases at J, with 16 bases between. CDR3 length: 14 residues. Germline V gene lookup returns CDR1 LGHNA and CDR2 YNFKEQ. The CDR3 sequence is CASSQVGGLEAQFF. The CDR3 DNA reads TGTGCCAGCAGCCAAGTAGGAGGCCTCGAAGCGCAGTTCTTC.

V usage is TRBV7-3 and J usage is TRBJ2-3; D might be TRBD2 (6 bases). CDR1 SGHTA and CDR2 FQGTGA come from the germline V gene. V was cut by 2 bases and J by 6 bases, with 15 bases left in between. The CDR3 runs 15 residues. The CDR3 DNA reads as TGTGCCAGCAGCTTAGGGACCCGGGGGTGGGATACGCAGTATTTT. It specifies CASSLGTRGWDTQYF.

This clone is labeled medium-sized. The chain is built from TRBV7-3 and TRBJ2-1; 10 positions match TRBD2. This CDR3 has 15 amino acids. The V and J ends lost 2 bases and 6 bases, in that order; junction bases with no gene match: 4. Germline loops: CDR1 SGHTA, CDR2 FQGTGA. Written as DNA, the CDR3 is TGTGCCAGCAGCTTATCAGCGGGGGGGCCCAATGAGCAGTTCTTC. Amino acid sequence: CASSLSAGGPNEQFF.